This T cell receptor (beta chain) was recovered during a study of blood T cell repertoires in COVID-19 (TCRdb year 2020). In the study overall: Samples from collaborators originated in the United States, Italy and Spain and spanned both the acute and convalescent phases of COVID-19. Nearly every sample came with metadata listing a de-identified subject ID, COVID-19 status, age in years and sex. The samples were drawn from two sources: the first 160 participants of the ongoing ImmuneRACE study, and 1,200 or so subjects contributed by 6 global collaborators. Where HLA class I and class II types were available, the types were taken from metadata supplied by the sample provider, not from assay-based typing. The material from the prospective study consisted of cDNA or gDNA derived from T cells, B-cell-depleted T cells, or PBMCs. The repertoires were released in a freely available public database meant as a resource for research on the immune response to SARS-CoV-2. Deeply sampled blood TCRbeta repertoires from subjects exposed to, actively infected with, or recovered from COVID-19 were included in the dataset.

TCRbeta CDR3 regions were amplified from genomic DNA using the immunoSEQ Assay, a bias-controlled multiplex PCR. In the paper's pipeline: Nucleated cell counts per sample were estimated from amplification of reference gene primers within the assay. To quantify the absolute abundance of each unique TCRbeta CDR3 rearrangement, sequence reads were collapsed and filtered. For each sample, productive Simpson clonality was calculated as the square root of Simpson's diversity index over productive rearrangements. The table comes from immuneACCESS by way of TCRdb, which keeps in-frame sequences with V and J called. Part of the clones is missing from these tables; in studies checked, under half for an unresolved V gene and the rest for unknown reasons. Clonal size and the V and J genes are those of that table, whereas D and trimming came from the DNA. Across this sample there are approximately 82,000 clones, with approximately 86% seen only once. The biggest ten clones account for about 11% of the sample.

The CDR3 covers 15 residues, taking in both the cysteine and the phenylalanine. This entry keeps only the CDR3 DNA: 45 bases, framed from base 1. As for this clone: It lacks a known antigen. The sample holds no much larger clone one base away, and base qualities are not on file.

The paper's findings and limits, for the study overall: How much clinical and demographic metadata was included differed by source and by participant, and the metadata was provided uncurated.

Whole blood was collected in K2EDTA tubes by collaborating institutions according to the institutions' own protocols. For TCRbeta analysis, collaborators shipped samples in one of three forms: frozen whole blood, isolated PBMCs, or DNA extracted from either of those sample types. The TCR comes from a woman in her 70s with active or convalescent COVID-19. Here the chain combines TRBV21-1 and TRBJ1-2. TRBV21-1 is labeled a pseudogene. Source material: peripheral blood. The CDR3 protein is CASSKGGRWRSCYTF. The nucleotide sequence is TGTGCCAGCAGCAAGGGGGGACGGTGGAGGTCGTGCTACACCTTC.